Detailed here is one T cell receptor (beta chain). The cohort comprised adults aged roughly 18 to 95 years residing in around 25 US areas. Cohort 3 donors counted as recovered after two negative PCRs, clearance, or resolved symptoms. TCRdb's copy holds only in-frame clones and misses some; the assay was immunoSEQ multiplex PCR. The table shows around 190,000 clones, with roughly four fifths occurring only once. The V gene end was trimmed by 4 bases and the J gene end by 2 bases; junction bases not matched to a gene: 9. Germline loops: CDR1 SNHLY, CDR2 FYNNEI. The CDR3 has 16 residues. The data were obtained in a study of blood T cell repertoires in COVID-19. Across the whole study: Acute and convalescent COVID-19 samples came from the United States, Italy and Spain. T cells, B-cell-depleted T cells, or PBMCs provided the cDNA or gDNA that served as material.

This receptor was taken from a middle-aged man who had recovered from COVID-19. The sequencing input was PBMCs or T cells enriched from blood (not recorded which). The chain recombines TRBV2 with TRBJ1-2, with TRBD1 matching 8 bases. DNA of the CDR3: TGTGCCAGCAGTGCCCCGGACAGGGAGATCAACTATGGCTACACCTTC. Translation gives CASSAPDREINYGYTF.